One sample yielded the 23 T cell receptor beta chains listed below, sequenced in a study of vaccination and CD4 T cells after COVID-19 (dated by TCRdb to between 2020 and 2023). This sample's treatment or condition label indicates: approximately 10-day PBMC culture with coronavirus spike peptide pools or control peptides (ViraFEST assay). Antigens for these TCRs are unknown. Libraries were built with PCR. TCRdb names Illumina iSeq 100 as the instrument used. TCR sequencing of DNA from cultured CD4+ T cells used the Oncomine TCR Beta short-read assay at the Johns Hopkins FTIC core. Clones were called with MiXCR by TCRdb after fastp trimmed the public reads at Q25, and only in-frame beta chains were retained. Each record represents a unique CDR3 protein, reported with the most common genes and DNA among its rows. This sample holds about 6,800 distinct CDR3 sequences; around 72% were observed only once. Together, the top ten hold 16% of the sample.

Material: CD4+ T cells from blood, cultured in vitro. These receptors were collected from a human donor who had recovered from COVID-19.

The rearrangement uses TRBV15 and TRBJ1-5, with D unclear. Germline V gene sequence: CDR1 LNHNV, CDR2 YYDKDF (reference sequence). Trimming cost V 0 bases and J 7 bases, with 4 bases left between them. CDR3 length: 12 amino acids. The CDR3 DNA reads TGTGCCACCAGCAGAGATCGGCAGCCCCAGCATTTT. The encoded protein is CATSRDRQPQHF. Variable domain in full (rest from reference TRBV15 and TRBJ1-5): DAMVIQNPRYQVTQFGKPVTLSCSQTLNHNVMYWYQQKSSQAPKLLFHYYDKDFNNEADTPDNFQSRRPNTSFCFLDIRSPGLGDTAMYLCATSRDRQPQHFGDGTRLSIL.

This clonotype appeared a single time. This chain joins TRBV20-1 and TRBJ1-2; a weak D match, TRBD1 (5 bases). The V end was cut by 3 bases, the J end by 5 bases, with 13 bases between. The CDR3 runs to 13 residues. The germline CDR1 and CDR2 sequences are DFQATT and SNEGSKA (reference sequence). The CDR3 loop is CSASKGLGYGYTF. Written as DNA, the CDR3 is TGCAGTGCTAGTAAGGGACTAGGATATGGCTACACCTTC.

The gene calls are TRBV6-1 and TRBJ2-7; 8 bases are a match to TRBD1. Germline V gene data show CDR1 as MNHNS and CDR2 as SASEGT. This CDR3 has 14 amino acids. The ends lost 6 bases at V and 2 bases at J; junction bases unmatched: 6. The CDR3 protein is CASRRGQVTYEQYF. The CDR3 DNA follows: TGTGCCAGCAGGAGGGGACAGGTTACCTACGAGCAGTACTTC.

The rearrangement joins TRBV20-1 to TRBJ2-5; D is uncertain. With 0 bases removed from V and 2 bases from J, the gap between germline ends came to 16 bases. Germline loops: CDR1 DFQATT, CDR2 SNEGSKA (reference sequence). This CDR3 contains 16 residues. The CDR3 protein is CSARDPGGAPQETQYF. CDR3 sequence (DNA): TGCAGTGCTAGAGACCCGGGCGGAGCCCCTCAAGAGACCCAGTACTTC.

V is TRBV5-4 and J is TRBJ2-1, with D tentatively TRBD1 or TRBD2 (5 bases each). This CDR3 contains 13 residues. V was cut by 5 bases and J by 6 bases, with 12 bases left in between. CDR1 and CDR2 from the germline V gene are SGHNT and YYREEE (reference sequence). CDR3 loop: CASRTRDGNEQFF. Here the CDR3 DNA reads TGTGCCAGCAGAACCCGGGACGGCAATGAGCAGTTCTTC. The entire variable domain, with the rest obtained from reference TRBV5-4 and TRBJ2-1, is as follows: ETGVTQSPTHLIKTRGQQVTLRCSSQSGHNTVSWYQQALGQGPQFIFQYYREEENGRGNFPPRFSGLQFPNYSSELNVNALELDDSALYLCASRTRDGNEQFFGPGTRLTVL.

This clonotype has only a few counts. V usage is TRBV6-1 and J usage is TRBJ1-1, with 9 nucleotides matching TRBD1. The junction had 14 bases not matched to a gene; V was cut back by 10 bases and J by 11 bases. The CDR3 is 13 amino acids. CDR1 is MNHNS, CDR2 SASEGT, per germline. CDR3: CATSHRQGDGAFF. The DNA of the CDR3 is TGTGCCACGTCCCATAGACAGGGGGACGGGGCTTTCTTT.

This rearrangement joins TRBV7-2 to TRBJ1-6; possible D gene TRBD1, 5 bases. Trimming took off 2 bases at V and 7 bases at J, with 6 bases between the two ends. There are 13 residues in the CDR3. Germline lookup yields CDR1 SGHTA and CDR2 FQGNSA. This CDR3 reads CASSLRQNSPLHF. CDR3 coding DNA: TGTGCCAGCAGCTTAAGACAGAATTCACCCCTCCACTTT.

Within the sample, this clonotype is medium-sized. The CDR3 DNA follows: TGCGCCAGCAGCCGAGGGGGGACTGTGAACACTGAAGCTTTCTTT. Residues: CASSRGGTVNTEAFF. The chain employs TRBV4-3 and TRBJ1-1; D is perhaps TRBD1 (6 bases). V was cut by 4 bases and J by 0 bases, with 12 bases left in between. Germline CDR1 and CDR2: LGHNA and YSLEER. There are 15 residues in the CDR3.

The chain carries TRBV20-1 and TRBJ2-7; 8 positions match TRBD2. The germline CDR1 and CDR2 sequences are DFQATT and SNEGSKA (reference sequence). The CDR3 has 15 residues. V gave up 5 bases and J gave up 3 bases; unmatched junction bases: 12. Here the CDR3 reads CSAGLPLADHYEQYF. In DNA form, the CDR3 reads TGCAGTGCTGGACTCCCACTAGCGGACCACTACGAGCAGTACTTC.

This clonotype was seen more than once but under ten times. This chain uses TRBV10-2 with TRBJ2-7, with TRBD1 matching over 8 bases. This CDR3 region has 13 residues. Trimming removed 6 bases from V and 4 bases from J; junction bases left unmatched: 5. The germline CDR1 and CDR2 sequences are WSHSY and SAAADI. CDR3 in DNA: TGCGCCAGCAGGGAGACAGGGGTATACGAGCAGTACTTC. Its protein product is CASRETGVYEQYF.

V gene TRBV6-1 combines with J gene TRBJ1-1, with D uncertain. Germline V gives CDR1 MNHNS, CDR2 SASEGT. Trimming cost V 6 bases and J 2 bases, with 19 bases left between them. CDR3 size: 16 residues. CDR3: CASRSTLSQQNTEAFF. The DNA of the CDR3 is TGTGCCAGCAGATCCACCCTGTCGCAGCAAAACACTGAAGCTTTCTTT.

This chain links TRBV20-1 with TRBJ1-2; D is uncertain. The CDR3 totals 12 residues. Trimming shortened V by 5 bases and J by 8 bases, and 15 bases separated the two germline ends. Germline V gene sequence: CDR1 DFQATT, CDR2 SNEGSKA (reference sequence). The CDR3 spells CSAGGSSGGYTF. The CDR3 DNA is TGCAGTGCTGGTGGGTCGTCGGGAGGCTACACCTTC.

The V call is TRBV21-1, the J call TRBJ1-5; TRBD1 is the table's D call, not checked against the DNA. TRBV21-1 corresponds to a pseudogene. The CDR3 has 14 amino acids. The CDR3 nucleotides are TGTGCCAGCAGCAAAGACAGGGCGAATAAGCCCCAGCATTTT. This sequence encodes CASSKDRANKPQHF.

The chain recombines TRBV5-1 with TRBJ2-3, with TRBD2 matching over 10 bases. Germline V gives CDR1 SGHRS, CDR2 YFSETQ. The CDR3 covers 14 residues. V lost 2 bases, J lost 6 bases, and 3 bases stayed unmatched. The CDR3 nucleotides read TGCGCCAGCAGCTTCGCTAGCGGGAGCGATACGCAGTATTTT. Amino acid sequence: CASSFASGSDTQYF.

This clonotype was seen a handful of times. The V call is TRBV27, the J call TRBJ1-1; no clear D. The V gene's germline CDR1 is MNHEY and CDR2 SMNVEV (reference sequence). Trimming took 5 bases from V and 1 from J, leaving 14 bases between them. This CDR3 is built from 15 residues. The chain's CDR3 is CASSKAQRSNTEAFF. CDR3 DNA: TGTGCCAGCAGTAAAGCCCAGAGATCGAACACTGAAGCTTTCTTT.

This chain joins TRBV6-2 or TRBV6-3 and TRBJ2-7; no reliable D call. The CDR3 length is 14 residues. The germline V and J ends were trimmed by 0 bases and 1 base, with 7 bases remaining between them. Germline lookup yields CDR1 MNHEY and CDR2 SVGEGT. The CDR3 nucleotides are TGTGCCAGCAGTTACTCGGCAGGATCCTACGAGCAGTACTTC. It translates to CASSYSAGSYEQYF.

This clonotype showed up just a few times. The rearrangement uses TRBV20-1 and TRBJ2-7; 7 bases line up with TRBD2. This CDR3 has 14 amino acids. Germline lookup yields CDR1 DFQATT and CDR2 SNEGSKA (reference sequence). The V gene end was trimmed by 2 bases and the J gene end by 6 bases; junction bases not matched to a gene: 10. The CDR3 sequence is CSARHLTSPVEQYF. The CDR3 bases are TGCAGTGCTAGACACCTGACTAGCCCGGTCGAGCAGTACTTC.

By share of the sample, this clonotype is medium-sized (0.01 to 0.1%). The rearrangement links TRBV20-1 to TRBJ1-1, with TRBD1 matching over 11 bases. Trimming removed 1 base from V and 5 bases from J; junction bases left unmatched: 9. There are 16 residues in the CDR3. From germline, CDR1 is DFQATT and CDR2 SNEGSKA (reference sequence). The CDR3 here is CSARVVGQGVYTEAFF. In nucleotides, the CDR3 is TGCAGTGCTAGAGTGGTGGGACAGGGGGTATATACTGAAGCTTTCTTT.

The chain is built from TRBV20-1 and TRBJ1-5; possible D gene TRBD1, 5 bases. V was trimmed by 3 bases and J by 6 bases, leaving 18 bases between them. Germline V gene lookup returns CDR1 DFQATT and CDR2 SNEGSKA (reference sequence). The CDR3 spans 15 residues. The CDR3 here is CSASPGQGAGQPQHF. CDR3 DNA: TGCAGTGCTAGTCCCGGGCAGGGCGCGGGTCAGCCCCAGCATTTT.

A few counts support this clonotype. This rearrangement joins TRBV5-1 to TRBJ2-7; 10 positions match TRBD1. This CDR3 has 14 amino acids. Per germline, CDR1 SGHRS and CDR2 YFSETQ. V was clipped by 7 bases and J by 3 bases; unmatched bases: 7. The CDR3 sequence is CASVSGTGDYEQYF. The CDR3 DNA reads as TGCGCCAGCGTTTCCGGGACAGGGGACTACGAGCAGTACTTC.

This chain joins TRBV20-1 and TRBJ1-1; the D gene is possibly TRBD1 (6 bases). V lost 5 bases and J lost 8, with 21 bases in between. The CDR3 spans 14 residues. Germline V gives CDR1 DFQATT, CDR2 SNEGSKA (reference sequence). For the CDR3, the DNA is TGCAGTGCTGAGAGGGGAGGGGGGACGCTGGAAGCTTTCTTT. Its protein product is CSAERGGGTLEAFF.

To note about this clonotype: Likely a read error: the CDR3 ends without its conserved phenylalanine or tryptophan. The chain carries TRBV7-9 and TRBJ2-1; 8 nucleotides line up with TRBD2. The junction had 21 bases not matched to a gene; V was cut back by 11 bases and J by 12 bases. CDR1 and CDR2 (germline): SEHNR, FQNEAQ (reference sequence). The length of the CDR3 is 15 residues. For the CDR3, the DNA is TGTGCCTCTTCCCTGGCTAGCGGGCGCCACCAGGGGCAGTTCCTC. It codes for CASSLASGRHQGQFL.

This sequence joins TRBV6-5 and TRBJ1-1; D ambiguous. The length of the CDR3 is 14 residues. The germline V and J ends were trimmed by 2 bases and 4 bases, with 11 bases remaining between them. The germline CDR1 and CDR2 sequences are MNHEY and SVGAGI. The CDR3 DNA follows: TGTGCCAGCAGTTACATAGGGCGGACCACTGAAGCTTTCTTT. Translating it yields CASSYIGRTTEAFF.